The 30 T cell receptor beta chains below come from one sample, sequenced in a study of blood T cell repertoires in COVID-19. Some clones are missing from TCRdb's copy, which holds only in-frame ones; the method was immunoSEQ multiplex PCR. The table records 250,000 or so clones, roughly 89% of them present only once. Source material: peripheral blood. The receptor set was obtained from a woman in her thirties or forties who had recovered from COVID-19.

This chain joins TRBV3-1 (or the pseudogene TRBV3-2) and TRBJ2-1, with 8 nucleotides matching TRBD2. The CDR3 contains 15 residues. The V and J ends lost 6 bases and 4 bases, in that order; junction bases with no gene match: 8. Germline V gene lookup returns CDR1 LGHDT and CDR2 YNNKEL (reference sequence). The CDR3 spells CASSQQTSEYNEQFF. The CDR3 region has the DNA TGTGCCAGCAGTCAACAGACTAGCGAATACAATGAGCAGTTCTTC.

In its sample, this clone was seen once. As DNA, the CDR3 is TGTGCCAGCAGTCCATTTGCAGGGAGGGGTAATCAGCCCCAGCATTTT. Translation gives CASSPFAGRGNQPQHF. The V gene is TRBV6-2 or TRBV6-3, the J gene TRBJ1-5; a weak D match, TRBD1 (5 bases). The CDR3 is 16 amino acids. V gave up 5 bases and J gave up 4 bases, with 18 bases separating them. CDR1 MNHEY and CDR2 SVGEGT come from the germline V gene.

This chain joins TRBV28 and TRBJ2-5, with 9 bases identical to TRBD1. Trimming removed 4 bases from V and 7 bases from J; junction bases left unmatched: 10. The CDR3 has 15 amino acids. Germline V gene lookup returns CDR1 MDHEN and CDR2 SYDVKM. DNA of the CDR3: TGTGCCAGCAGTTCTCCAGGACAGGGGATCGGGACCCAGTACTTC. This encodes CASSSPGQGIGTQYF. The whole variable domain, filled in from reference TRBV28 and TRBJ2-5, reads DVKVTQSSRYLVKRTGEKVFLECVQDMDHENMFWYRQDPGLGLRLIYFSYDVKMKEKGDIPEGYSVSREKKERFSLILESASTNQTSMYLCASSSPGQGIGTQYFGPGTRLLVL.

The table lists this clone with a count of one. The V and J genes are TRBV4-1 and TRBJ1-1; D is unclear. V dropped 1 base and J dropped 1 base, with 16 bases sitting between them. The germline V gene encodes CDR1 MGHRA and CDR2 YSYEKL. The length of the CDR3 is 17 residues. DNA of the CDR3: TGCGCCAGCAGCCAAGGTCCACGTAACTTCCGGAACACTGAAGCTTTCTTT. This codes for CASSQGPRNFRNTEAFF.

The chain uses TRBV9 and TRBJ1-6; the D gene is possibly TRBD1 (5 bases). Trimming left V 0 bases short and J 14 bases short, with 18 bases between. Per the germline V gene, CDR1 is SGDLS and CDR2 is YYNGEE. The CDR3 length is 15 residues. CDR3 in amino acids: CASSVAGTPREALHF. The CDR3 DNA follows: TGTGCCAGCAGCGTAGCGGGGACGCCTAGGGAGGCCCTCCACTTT. The variable domain in full, with the rest retrieved from reference TRBV9 and TRBJ1-6, is DSGVTQTPKHLITATGQRVTLRCSPRSGDLSVYWYQQSLDQGLQFLIQYYNGEERAKGNILERFSAQQFPDLHSELNLSSLELGDSALYFCASSVAGTPREALHFGNGTRLTVT.

The CDR3 loop is CASRAGSSTDTQYF. DNA for the CDR3: TGCGCCAGCAGGGCGGGGAGCAGCACAGATACGCAGTATTTT. This chain links TRBV10-2 with TRBJ2-3, with D maybe TRBD2 (6 bases). Germline V CDR1 and CDR2: WSHSY, SAAADI. The CDR3 is made up of 14 amino acids. Trimming shortened V by 6 bases and J by 0 bases, and 10 bases separated the two germline ends.

The genes are TRBV20-1 and TRBJ1-4, with 7 nucleotides matching TRBD1. CDR3 length equals 13 residues. In germline, CDR1 is DFQATT, CDR2 SNEGSKA (reference sequence). After removal of 3 bases from V and 4 bases from J, the junction contained 2 bases not matched to a gene. CDR3 bases: TGCAGTGCTAGTGACAGGGTTAATGAAAAACTGTTTTTT. As protein: CSASDRVNEKLFF.

This clone was observed once. The rearrangement uses TRBV6-2 or TRBV6-3 and TRBJ2-7, with TRBD1 matching 10 bases. CDR1 and CDR2 from the germline V gene are MNHEY and SVGEGT. Trimming at V came to 4 bases and at J to 6 bases, leaving 9 bases not matched to a gene. The CDR3 is 15 amino acids. The CDR3 region has the DNA TGTGCCAGCAGTTTCCCGGGACAGGGGAAGTTCGAGCAGTACTTC. Its translation is CASSFPGQGKFEQYF.

The CDR3 sequence: CASSFPGHSYEQYF. CDR3 bases: TGTGCCAGCAGCTTTCCGGGACACAGTTACGAGCAGTACTTC. The genes are TRBV7-8 and TRBJ2-7; perhaps TRBD1 as D (6 bases). CDR1 SGHVS and CDR2 FQNEAQ come from the germline V gene. The CDR3 spans 14 residues. Trimming took 3 bases from V and 4 from J, leaving 13 bases between them.

This chain connects TRBV10-3 to TRBJ2-3; 7 nucleotides align to TRBD2. This CDR3 spans 15 amino acids. Germline CDR1 is ENHRY and CDR2 is SYGVKD. Trimming removed 4 bases from V and 6 bases from J; junction bases left unmatched: 10. The chain's CDR3 is CAISVNPAGWDTQYF. CDR3 bases: TGTGCCATCAGTGTGAATCCAGCGGGGTGGGATACGCAGTATTTT.

This chain joins TRBV9 and TRBJ1-1; D not resolved. Germline CDR1 is SGDLS and CDR2 is YYNGEE. There are 12 residues in the CDR3. V lost 2 bases, J lost 10 bases, and 12 bases lay in between. Here the CDR3 reads CASSVVGGRAFF. The CDR3 region has the DNA TGTGCCAGCAGCGTGGTTGGAGGTAGAGCTTTCTTT.

The CDR3 region has the DNA TGTGCCAGCTTGCGGGGTGATGGCTACACCTTC. Translation gives CASLRGDGYTF. The chain recombines TRBV2 with TRBJ1-2; D remains unclear. This CDR3 comprises 11 residues. The V gene's germline CDR1 is SNHLY and CDR2 FYNNEI. V gave up 8 bases and J gave up 6 bases, with 10 bases separating them. The complete variable domain, with remaining parts taken from reference TRBV2 and TRBJ1-2, reads EPEVTQTPSHQVTQMGQEVILRCVPISNHLYFYWYRQILGQKVEFLVSFYNNEISEKSEIFDDQFSVERPDGSNFTLKIRSTKLEDSAMYFCASLRGDGYTFGSGTRLTVV.

The chain joins TRBV5-1 to TRBJ1-3; D remains ambiguous. The germline CDR1 and CDR2 sequences are SGHRS and YFSETQ. Trimming stripped 0 bases from V and 0 bases from J, with 4 bases between. This CDR3 spans 14 amino acids. In nucleotides, the CDR3 is TGCGCCAGCAGCTTGGACAGCTCTGGAAACACCATATATTTT. Amino acid sequence: CASSLDSSGNTIYF.

The CDR3 DNA reads as TGCAGCGTTGTGGGCACCGACTCTGGAAACACCATATATTTT. This gives the protein CSVVGTDSGNTIYF. V usage is TRBV29-1 and J usage is TRBJ1-3; D gene ambiguous. Trimming cost V 4 bases and J 0 bases, with 10 bases left between them. CDR1 is SQVTM, CDR2 ANQGSEA, per germline. This CDR3 comprises 14 residues. Drawing the rest from reference TRBV29-1 and TRBJ1-3, the complete variable domain is SAVISQKPSRDICQRGTSLTIQCQVDSQVTMMFWYRQQPGQSLTLIATANQGSEATYESGFVIDKFPISRPNLTFSTLTVSNMSPEDSSIYLCSVVGTDSGNTIYFGEGSWLTVV.

The chain couples TRBV2 to TRBJ1-3, with 8 bases fitting TRBD1. Germline V gene lookup returns CDR1 SNHLY and CDR2 FYNNEI. V lost 6 bases to trimming and J lost 2 bases; unmatched junction nucleotides: 3. CDR3 length: 14 amino acids. The CDR3 spells CASRLDRAGNTIYF. The CDR3 bases are TGTGCCAGCAGATTGGACAGGGCTGGAAACACCATATATTTT.

Written as DNA, the CDR3 is TGTGCCAGCCTCGGGAGTTCTAGCACAGATACGCAGTATTTT. Protein product: CASLGSSSTDTQYF. This rearrangement joins TRBV18 to TRBJ2-3, with D possibly TRBD2 on 6 matching bases. This CDR3 spans 14 amino acids. Trimming removed 8 bases from V and 0 bases from J, with 12 bases in between. Germline V gene sequence: CDR1 KGHSH, CDR2 LQKENI.

This clone occurred once. This sequence joins TRBV7-9 and TRBJ2-5; 8 bases line up with TRBD1. Germline V gene sequence: CDR1 SEHNR, CDR2 FQNEAQ (reference sequence). The CDR3 has 18 residues. Unmatched junction bases numbered 17, after V lost 3 bases and J lost 5 bases. CDR3 sequence reads: CASSLQRAWTGKDETQYF. The DNA of the CDR3 is TGTGCCAGCAGCTTGCAACGCGCCTGGACAGGGAAGGACGAGACCCAGTACTTC.

The chain is built from TRBV12-5 and TRBJ2-3; D is undetermined. The V end lost 2 bases, the J end lost 3 bases, and 12 bases lay between the germline ends. Germline loops: CDR1 LGHNT, CDR2 FRNRAP. This CDR3 is 15 amino acids long. The CDR3 loop reads CASGLSSTWTDTQYF. The DNA of the CDR3 is TGTGCTAGTGGTTTGAGCTCGACTTGGACAGATACGCAGTATTTT.

V is TRBV9 and J is TRBJ2-7; 8 bases agree with TRBD1. Germline CDR1 SGDLS, CDR2 YYNGEE. V trimming: 0 bases; J trimming: 12 bases; junction bases outside the gene matches: 8. The length of the CDR3 is 13 residues. CDR3 amino acids: CASSVGETGVGYF. DNA for the CDR3: TGTGCCAGCAGCGTAGGGGAGACAGGGGTGGGGTACTTC.

This clone was observed a few times. This chain uses TRBV6-5 with TRBJ1-2, with D possibly being TRBD1 (6 bases). This CDR3 spans 15 amino acids. V lost 6 bases to trimming and J lost 8 bases, with 22 bases between them. Germline CDR1 and CDR2: MNHEY and SVGAGI. CDR3 region: CASRVDRGYLGGYTF. The DNA of the CDR3 is TGTGCCAGCAGAGTGGACAGAGGATATCTTGGAGGCTACACCTTC.

V is TRBV11-2 and J is TRBJ1-1; D remains ambiguous. The germline V gene encodes CDR1 SGHAT and CDR2 FQNNGV. This CDR3 spans 15 amino acids. V lost 5 bases and J 1 base, leaving 14 bases between the germline ends. The CDR3 region is CASSTNLPGNTEAFF. The CDR3 region has the DNA TGTGCCAGCAGCACCAACCTTCCGGGGAACACTGAAGCTTTCTTT.

The chain uses TRBV9 and TRBJ2-2, with TRBD2 matching 8 bases. CDR3 length equals 15 residues. CDR1 is SGDLS and CDR2 is YYNGEE in the germline V gene. V trimming: 5 bases; J trimming: 6 bases; junction bases outside the gene matches: 9. The CDR3 is CASREKPGGPGELFF. CDR3 in DNA: TGTGCCAGCAGAGAAAAGCCGGGGGGGCCCGGGGAGCTGTTTTTT.

This rearrangement joins TRBV2 to TRBJ2-7; tentative D call: TRBD2 (7 bases). Trimming took off 9 bases at V and 0 bases at J, with 18 bases between the two ends. The CDR3 totals 15 residues. Germline V lookup: CDR1 SNHLY, CDR2 FYNNEI. The CDR3 here is CASAWGGRSSYEQYF. The DNA of the CDR3 is TGTGCCAGTGCCTGGGGGGGCCGGAGCTCCTACGAGCAGTACTTC.

This clone came up a few times. CDR3 bases: TGTGCCAGCAGTTGGACAGGCCGGATGAACACTGAAGCTTTCTTT. It codes for CASSWTGRMNTEAFF. The V call is TRBV6-5, the J call TRBJ1-1; 7 bases are shared with TRBD1. Trimming at V came to 4 bases and at J to 0 bases, leaving 5 bases not matched to a gene. Germline assignment: CDR1 MNHEY and CDR2 SVGAGI. The CDR3 spans 15 residues.

The V call is TRBV7-8, the J call TRBJ1-1; no reliable D call. The CDR3 consists of 13 residues. The V and J ends lost 3 bases and 1 base respectively, with 6 bases between them. From germline, CDR1 is SGHVS and CDR2 FQNEAQ. CDR3 residues: CASSLAENTEAFF. The CDR3 DNA reads TGTGCCAGCAGCTTGGCGGAGAACACTGAAGCTTTCTTT. The whole variable domain, remainder taken from reference TRBV7-8 and TRBJ1-1, is GAGVSQSPRYKVAKRGQDVALRCDPISGHVSLFWYQQALGQGPEFLTYFQNEAQLDKSGLPSDRFFAERPEGSVSTLKIQRTQQEDSAVYLCASSLAENTEAFFGQGTRLTVV.

A note on this clone: Other DNA sequences in the same sample also yield this CDR3. The rearrangement uses TRBV5-1 and TRBJ1-1, with D maybe TRBD1 (6 bases). Germline V CDR1 and CDR2: SGHRS, YFSETQ. Trimming removed 0 bases from V and 2 bases from J, with 8 bases in between. The CDR3 spans 14 residues. This CDR3 is CASSLGQVNTEAFF. CDR3 DNA: TGCGCCAGCAGCTTGGGACAGGTAAACACTGAAGCTTTCTTT.

This clone was found a few times. The rearrangement joins TRBV4-2 to TRBJ2-7; TRBD2 aligns across 7 bases. CDR1 is LGHNA, CDR2 YNFKEQ, per germline. V shed 5 bases and J 0 bases; nucleotides not matched to a gene: 16. This CDR3 has 18 residues. Written as DNA, the CDR3 is TGTGCCAGCAGCGAAGGGCGGGCGCAGGGACTAAGCTCCTACGAGCAGTACTTC. Translating it yields CASSEGRAQGLSSYEQYF.

This clone has just a few counts. V usage is TRBV11-2 and J usage is TRBJ2-1, with no clear D. Germline CDR1 SGHAT, CDR2 FQNNGV. The CDR3 length is 13 residues. V lost 2 bases and J 10 bases, leaving 12 bases between the germline ends. CDR3 coding DNA: TGTGCCAGCAGCTTAAGTCAGGTCAACGAGCAGTTCTTC. It codes for CASSLSQVNEQFF.

The rearrangement uses TRBV4-1 and TRBJ1-1; D call uncertain. The CDR3 covers 14 residues. Trimming cost V 2 bases and J 3 bases, with 10 bases left between them. Germline-derived CDR1 and CDR2 are MGHRA and YSYEKL. The CDR3 loop is CASSQREFDTEAFF. For the CDR3, the DNA is TGCGCCAGCAGCCAACGGGAATTTGACACTGAAGCTTTCTTT.

The count of this clone is one. The rearrangement uses TRBV11-2 and TRBJ2-1, with D uncertain. V was cut by 1 base and J by 4 bases, with 2 bases left in between. The V gene's germline CDR1 is SGHAT and CDR2 FQNNGV. The CDR3 runs to 12 residues. The CDR3 sequence is CASSLVYNEQFF. The CDR3 bases are TGTGCCAGCAGCTTAGTATACAATGAGCAGTTCTTC.